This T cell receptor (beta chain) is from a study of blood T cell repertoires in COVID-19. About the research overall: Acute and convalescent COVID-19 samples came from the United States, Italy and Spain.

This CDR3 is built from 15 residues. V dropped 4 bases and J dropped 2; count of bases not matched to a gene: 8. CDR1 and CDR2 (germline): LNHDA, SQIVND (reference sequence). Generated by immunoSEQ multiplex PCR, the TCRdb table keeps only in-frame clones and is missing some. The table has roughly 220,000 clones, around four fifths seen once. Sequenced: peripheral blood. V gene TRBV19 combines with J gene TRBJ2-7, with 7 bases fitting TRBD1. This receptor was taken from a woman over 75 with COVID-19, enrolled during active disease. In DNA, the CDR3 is TGTGCCAGTAGTAAAAGGGACAGAGGAACCTACGAGCAGTACTTC. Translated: CASSKRDRGTYEQYF.